This entry lists 30 T cell receptor beta chains sequenced from one sample in a study of CD8 T cells in ankylosing spondylitis. From the 5' RACE reads, TCRdb called clonotypes with MiXCR, one entry per CDR3 protein. The sample consists of about 30,000 distinct CDR3 sequences, about 5.1% of them appearing once. The sequencing input was blood, either unsorted or a sorted T cell fraction (not recorded which). These receptors were taken from a female donor with ankylosing spondylitis or in good health (not recorded which).

This clonotype was seen a few times. The rearrangement links TRBV9 to TRBJ2-1; 7 positions agree with TRBD1. V gave up 4 bases and J gave up 0 bases; unmatched junction bases: 4. The length of the CDR3 is 15 residues. Germline V gives CDR1 SGDLS, CDR2 YYNGEE. CDR3 sequence (DNA): TGTGCCAGCAGCCCCGGGACAGCCTCCTACAATGAGCAGTTCTTC. The encoded protein is CASSPGTASYNEQFF. Combining the CDR3 with reference TRBV9 and TRBJ2-1 gives the whole variable domain DSGVTQTPKHLITATGQRVTLRCSPRSGDLSVYWYQQSLDQGLQFLIQYYNGEERAKGNILERFSAQQFPDLHSELNLSSLELGDSALYFCASSPGTASYNEQFFGPGTRLTVL.

This clonotype was picked up many times. V usage is TRBV9 and J usage is TRBJ2-3; TRBD2 matches 14 bases. V was clipped by 2 bases and J by 2 bases; unmatched bases: 4. Germline assignment: CDR1 SGDLS and CDR2 YYNGEE. CDR3 length equals 17 residues. CDR3 coding DNA: TGTGCCAGCAGCGTGGGACTAGCGGGGGCAACCACAGATACGCAGTATTTT. This encodes CASSVGLAGATTDTQYF.

By share, this clonotype ranks as medium-sized. CDR3 DNA: TGTGCCAGCAGCGTAGCTCCGAGCTCTGGAAACACCATATATTTT. Residues: CASSVAPSSGNTIYF. The rearrangement uses TRBV9 and TRBJ1-3; D call uncertain. V lost 0 bases and J 0 bases, leaving 7 bases between the germline ends. This CDR3 comprises 15 residues. Germline assignment: CDR1 SGDLS and CDR2 YYNGEE.

Ten or more counts support this clonotype. The chain links TRBV9 to TRBJ2-5; TRBD1 matches 12 bases. The CDR3 is 16 residues long. Germline CDR1 is SGDLS and CDR2 is YYNGEE. Germline trimming cut 3 bases from V and 5 bases from J; bases unmatched to any gene: 8. In DNA, the CDR3 is TGTGCCAGCAGCGCCCCGGGACAGGGGGCGCAGGAGACCCAGTACTTC. Its translation is CASSAPGQGAQETQYF.

In this sample, this clonotype turned up many times. This chain connects TRBV9 to TRBJ2-2, with a possible D match to TRBD1 (5 bases). Per the germline V gene, CDR1 is SGDLS and CDR2 is YYNGEE. Trimming removed 0 bases from V and 4 bases from J, with 10 bases in between. This CDR3 comprises 15 residues. Written as DNA, the CDR3 is TGTGCCAGCAGCGTAGTAGGGCAGGGCACCGGGGAGCTGTTTTTT. Protein sequence: CASSVVGQGTGELFF.

In its sample, this clonotype was seen many times. The chain uses TRBV9 and TRBJ2-1, with D tentatively TRBD1 (5 bases). V lost 4 bases to trimming and J lost 3 bases, with 14 bases between them. The CDR3 is 15 residues long. Germline V gives CDR1 SGDLS, CDR2 YYNGEE. The DNA for the CDR3 is TGTGCCAGCAGCCCCGACGACAGAGACTACAATGAGCAGTTCTTC. This gives the protein CASSPDDRDYNEQFF.

There are many counts of this clonotype. This chain uses TRBV9 with TRBJ2-2; a weak D match, TRBD2 (5 bases). Germline lookup yields CDR1 SGDLS and CDR2 YYNGEE. The V and J ends lost 7 bases and 8 bases respectively, with 15 bases between them. CDR3 length: 13 residues. CDR3 DNA: TGTGCCAGCGCCGGACTTGCCGCAGGGGAGCTGTTTTTT. Its protein is CASAGLAAGELFF.

The CDR3 DNA reads TGTGCCAGCAGCGTAGGGTGGGGGACTAACAATGAGCAGTTCTTC. Translating gives CASSVGWGTNNEQFF. The chain links TRBV9 to TRBJ2-1, with TRBD2 identical over 7 bases. This CDR3 has 15 residues. In germline, CDR1 is SGDLS, CDR2 YYNGEE. V trimming: 0 bases; J trimming: 5 bases; junction bases outside the gene matches: 5.

This clonotype was seen ten or more times. This sequence joins TRBV9 and TRBJ2-5, with 8 nucleotides matching TRBD2. From germline, CDR1 is SGDLS and CDR2 YYNGEE. With V trimmed by 4 bases and J by 5 bases, 10 bases remained unmatched. The CDR3 loop spans 15 amino acids. CDR3 nucleotides: TGTGCCAGCAGCACTCAAGCGGGGGCCGGGGAGACCCAGTACTTC. The encoded protein is CASSTQAGAGETQYF.

This clonotype was seen ten or more times. The CDR3 here is CASSVAGSYHSYEQYF. The DNA for the CDR3 is TGTGCCAGCAGCGTAGCTGGGAGTTATCACTCCTACGAGCAGTACTTC. The gene calls are TRBV9 and TRBJ2-7; possible D gene TRBD2, 5 bases. V lost 0 bases to trimming and J lost 0 bases, with 13 bases between them. The CDR3 spans 16 residues. The germline V gene has CDR1 SGDLS and CDR2 YYNGEE.

CDR3 sequence reads: CASSADLKSADTQYF. The CDR3 nucleotides read TGTGCCAGCAGCGCCGACTTGAAGTCGGCGGATACGCAGTATTTT. This chain joins TRBV9 and TRBJ2-3; no reliable D call. CDR3 length equals 15 residues. CDR1 is SGDLS and CDR2 is YYNGEE in the germline V gene. Trimming took off 3 bases at V and 6 bases at J, with 17 bases between the two ends.

This clonotype was seen repeatedly, ten times or more. The gene calls are TRBV9 and TRBJ2-3; 11 bases line up with TRBD2. V gave up 2 bases and J gave up 5 bases; unmatched junction bases: 4. The germline V gene encodes CDR1 SGDLS and CDR2 YYNGEE. The length of the CDR3 is 15 residues. This CDR3 is CASSVSGGAGDTQYF. The CDR3 coding sequence is TGTGCCAGCAGCGTTAGCGGGGGGGCCGGAGATACGCAGTATTTT.

This clonotype appeared many times. The CDR3 protein is CASSVGLAGVEEQFF. For the CDR3, the DNA is TGTGCCAGCAGCGTGGGACTAGCGGGAGTAGAAGAGCAGTTCTTC. The rearrangement joins TRBV9 to TRBJ2-1; 14 nucleotides line up with TRBD2. The CDR3 is made up of 15 amino acids. Unmatched junction bases numbered 5, after V lost 2 bases and J lost 10 bases. Germline assignment: CDR1 SGDLS and CDR2 YYNGEE.

This clonotype has ten or more counts. The chain uses TRBV9 and TRBJ2-7; TRBD2 agrees at 9 bases. Per germline, CDR1 SGDLS and CDR2 YYNGEE. The CDR3 extends over 15 amino acids. With V trimmed by 3 bases and J by 6 bases, 10 bases remained unmatched. The CDR3 coding sequence is TGTGCCAGCAGCGCCCGTAGCGGGAGCACCGGCGAGCAGTACTTC. It encodes CASSARSGSTGEQYF.

The chain carries TRBV9 and TRBJ2-3, with 7 bases aligning to TRBD1. After removal of 3 bases from V and 2 bases from J, the junction contained 6 bases not matched to a gene. The CDR3 loop spans 15 amino acids. Looked up from germline, CDR1 is SGDLS and CDR2 is YYNGEE. As DNA, the CDR3 is TGTGCCAGCAGCGGACCGGGACAGACCACAGATACGCAGTATTTT. Its protein is CASSGPGQTTDTQYF.

This clonotype was detected ten times or more. The CDR3 loop is CAAKTGGLGQYF. The DNA of the CDR3 is TGTGCCGCGAAAACAGGGGGCCTAGGGCAGTACTTC. The chain has TRBV27 and TRBJ2-7; 9 bases align to TRBD1. In germline, CDR1 is MNHEY, CDR2 SMNVEV (reference sequence). J gave up 9 bases and V 11 bases, and 11 bases lay outside the gene matches. CDR3 length: 12 amino acids.

This clonotype was counted ten times or more. The genes are TRBV9 and TRBJ1-6; tentatively, D is TRBD1 (5 bases). There are 15 residues in the CDR3. Germline V lookup: CDR1 SGDLS, CDR2 YYNGEE. Trimming cost V 6 bases and J 7 bases, with 17 bases left between them. In nucleotides, the CDR3 is TGTGCCAGCAACTCGGGGCCTATGGGGAATTCACCCCTCCACTTT. This encodes CASNSGPMGNSPLHF.

The chain carries TRBV9 and TRBJ2-5, with 7 positions matching TRBD1. The CDR3 consists of 14 residues. Trimming at V came to 4 bases and at J to 2 bases, leaving 5 bases not matched to a gene. Germline CDR1 is SGDLS and CDR2 is YYNGEE. The CDR3 DNA is TGTGCCAGCAGCCCAGGACAGGATCAAGAGACCCAGTACTTC. Translated: CASSPGQDQETQYF.

This clonotype has a count of ten or more. The chain uses TRBV9 and TRBJ2-1, with D possibly being TRBD1 (6 bases). There are 15 residues in the CDR3. The V and J ends lost 2 bases and 4 bases respectively, with 13 bases between them. The germline gives CDR1 SGDLS, CDR2 YYNGEE. DNA for the CDR3: TGTGCCAGCAGCGTTAGGACAGTGGATTACAATGAGCAGTTCTTC. Amino acids: CASSVRTVDYNEQFF.

In its sample, this clonotype was seen many times. The chain is built from TRBV9 and TRBJ2-1, with 14 positions matching TRBD2. The CDR3 extends over 16 amino acids. The V gene end was trimmed by 4 bases and the J gene end by 8 bases; junction bases not matched to a gene: 8. Germline V gene data show CDR1 as SGDLS and CDR2 as YYNGEE. CDR3 coding DNA: TGTGCCAGCAGCAGGATGGGACTAGCGGGGGCGTATGAGCAGTTCTTC. This sequence encodes CASSRMGLAGAYEQFF.

This clonotype has at least ten counts. This chain connects TRBV9 to TRBJ2-1; possible D gene TRBD2, 5 bases. The germline V and J ends were trimmed by 0 bases and 4 bases, with 14 bases remaining between them. The CDR3 is 16 amino acids. CDR1 and CDR2 (germline): SGDLS, YYNGEE. As DNA, the CDR3 is TGTGCCAGCAGCGTAGCGCCCCGGGCGGGTTACAATGAGCAGTTCTTC. Its protein product is CASSVAPRAGYNEQFF.

This clonotype was seen at least ten times. The chain recombines TRBV9 with TRBJ2-1, with 9 bases matching TRBD1. J was trimmed by 4 bases and V by 4 bases; bases with no gene match: 3. Looked up from germline, CDR1 is SGDLS and CDR2 is YYNGEE. CDR3 length: 14 amino acids. CDR3 nucleotide sequence: TGTGCCAGCAGCTTAGGGACAGGGTACAATGAGCAGTTCTTC. Amino acid sequence: CASSLGTGYNEQFF.

This clonotype has at least ten counts. The rearrangement uses TRBV9 and TRBJ2-6; TRBD2 agrees at 13 bases. Germline V gene lookup returns CDR1 SGDLS and CDR2 YYNGEE. The CDR3 spans 17 residues. Trimming at V came to 4 bases and at J to 2 bases, leaving 3 bases not matched to a gene. The CDR3 DNA sequence: TGTGCCAGCAGCCCAGGACTAGCGGGAGCTGGGGCCAACGTCCTGACTTTC. Translation gives CASSPGLAGAGANVLTF.

This clonotype was counted only a few times. The chain recombines TRBV9 with TRBJ2-7; TRBD1 aligns across 7 bases. V dropped 2 bases and J dropped 2; count of bases not matched to a gene: 13. Germline CDR1 is SGDLS and CDR2 is YYNGEE. CDR3 size: 17 residues. CDR3: CASSVQGTVTPTYEQYF. The CDR3 DNA reads as TGTGCCAGCAGCGTCCAAGGGACAGTTACTCCAACCTACGAGCAGTACTTC.

This clonotype was found many times. The rearrangement joins TRBV9 to TRBJ2-5; 11 positions agree with TRBD2. V trimming: 4 bases; J trimming: 5 bases; junction bases outside the gene matches: 10. Germline lookup yields CDR1 SGDLS and CDR2 YYNGEE. This CDR3 is 16 amino acids long. The CDR3: CASSPQRLAGRETQYF. CDR3 bases: TGTGCCAGCAGCCCCCAAAGACTAGCGGGACGGGAGACCCAGTACTTC.

This clonotype was seen ten or more times. V gene TRBV9 combines with J gene TRBJ1-1; D gene uncertain. V shed 4 bases and J shed 5 bases, with 15 bases lying between them. The CDR3 runs 14 residues. Germline values: CDR1 SGDLS, CDR2 YYNGEE. CDR3 bases: TGTGCCAGCAGCTCGAGTAGCGGAATTACTGAAGCTTTCTTT. The encoded protein is CASSSSSGITEAFF. The whole variable domain, remainder taken from reference TRBV9 and TRBJ1-1, is DSGVTQTPKHLITATGQRVTLRCSPRSGDLSVYWYQQSLDQGLQFLIQYYNGEERAKGNILERFSAQQFPDLHSELNLSSLELGDSALYFCASSSSSGITEAFFGQGTRLTVV.

In its sample, this clonotype was seen many times. The chain combines TRBV9 with TRBJ2-7; 13 nucleotides agree with TRBD2. V lost 3 bases and J lost 5; bases outside the gene matches: 8. The CDR3 is made up of 16 amino acids. Germline assignment: CDR1 SGDLS and CDR2 YYNGEE. The CDR3 coding sequence is TGTGCCAGCAGCGGCGGGACTAGCGGGACCCCGGACGAGCAGTACTTC. It is translated as CASSGGTSGTPDEQYF.

The sample holds many counts of this clonotype. The chain recombines TRBV9 with TRBJ2-3, with a weak D call TRBD2 (6 bases). The CDR3 spans 13 residues. With 3 bases removed from V and 5 bases from J, the gap between germline ends came to 10 bases. CDR1 SGDLS and CDR2 YYNGEE come from the germline V gene. The CDR3 DNA follows: TGTGCCAGCAGCGCTAATAGCGGAGATACGCAGTATTTT. It specifies CASSANSGDTQYF.

This clonotype occurred many times. The rearrangement joins TRBV9 to TRBJ2-3; no reliable D call. Germline V gives CDR1 SGDLS, CDR2 YYNGEE. This CDR3 comprises 15 residues. V was trimmed by 0 bases and J by 3 bases, leaving 11 bases between them. This CDR3 reads CASSVGQVLTDTQYF. CDR3 nucleotide sequence: TGTGCCAGCAGCGTAGGCCAGGTTCTTACAGATACGCAGTATTTT.

This clonotype has at least ten counts. V usage is TRBV9 and J usage is TRBJ2-5, with 10 bases matching TRBD2. The CDR3 has 15 residues. The germline gives CDR1 SGDLS, CDR2 YYNGEE. The V and J ends lost 3 bases and 4 bases, in that order; junction bases with no gene match: 6. The CDR3 region is CASSASGGSPETQYF. The CDR3 DNA reads as TGTGCCAGCAGCGCTAGCGGGGGCTCTCCAGAGACCCAGTACTTC.